This TCR beta chain stems from a study of metastatic and nonmetastatic thyroid tumors. About the research overall: For malignant and benign thyroid patients, tumor or nodule tissue and blood were the sources whose repertoires were compared.

Study-wide points: It was reported that TCR beta diversity was significantly higher in malignant thyroid tumors than benign nodules, in blood and tumor.

This clone was seen at least ten times. Its antigen is still unknown. Germline CDR1 and CDR2: SNHLY and FYNNEI. The CDR3 has 16 amino acids. Trimming cost V 8 bases and J 2 bases; bases outside gene matches: 11. Original methodology: The study built a papillary thyroid cancer distant-metastasis classifier from CDR3 differences across clinicopathological groups. From the PCR reads, TCRdb re-called clones with MiXCR. The V and J calls were determined by TCRdb, not by the authors. The data contain under 20,000 clones, 30% to 40% of them seen just once; the ten biggest clones take up 15% to 20%. Every patient was untreated before thyroid surgery.

The V and J genes are TRBV2 and TRBJ2-3; 9 bases map to TRBD1. This receptor was taken from a female donor with papillary thyroid cancer or a benign thyroid nodule (not recorded which). Some clones in this sample may be carry-over from other donors' samples. The sequenced sample was tumor tissue. CDR3 coding DNA: TGTGCCAGCGTGACCCACAGGGGGCCATACACAGATACGCAGTATTTT. Translation: CASVTHRGPYTDTQYF.